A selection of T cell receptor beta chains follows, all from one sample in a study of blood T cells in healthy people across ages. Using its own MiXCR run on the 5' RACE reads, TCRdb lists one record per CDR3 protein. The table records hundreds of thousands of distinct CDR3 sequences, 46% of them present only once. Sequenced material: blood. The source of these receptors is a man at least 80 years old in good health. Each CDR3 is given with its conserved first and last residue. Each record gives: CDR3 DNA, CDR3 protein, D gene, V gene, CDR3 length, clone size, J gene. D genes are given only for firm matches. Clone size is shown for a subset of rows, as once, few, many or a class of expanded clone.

CDR3nt: TGTGCCACGGGACAGGGGAGGGATGAGCAGTTCTTC
CDR3aa: CATGQGRDEQFF
d_gene: TRBD1
v_gene: TRBV11-2
len: 12
abundance: many
j_gene: TRBJ2-1

CDR3nt: TGTGCCAGCAGCTGGGGGACTAGCGGGCCGCAGTATTTT
CDR3aa: CASSWGTSGPQYF
d_gene: TRBD2
v_gene: TRBV11-2
len: 13
abundance: .
j_gene: TRBJ2-3

CDR3nt: TGTGCCAGCGGACGAGCGGGACAATACGAGCAGTACTTC
CDR3aa: CASGRAGQYEQYF
d_gene: .
v_gene: TRBV12-3/TRBV12-4
len: 13
abundance: .
j_gene: TRBJ2-7

CDR3nt: TGTGCCAGCAGTTACGGGACTAGCGGGGCCACAGATACGCAGTATTTT
CDR3aa: CASSYGTSGATDTQYF
d_gene: TRBD2
v_gene: TRBV6-2/TRBV6-3
len: 16
abundance: .
j_gene: TRBJ2-3

CDR3nt: TGTGCCAGCGCGCCGGTTGGCGGGGTGGCCGGTTCCTACAATGAGCAGTTCTTC
CDR3aa: CASAPVGGVAGSYNEQFF
d_gene: .
v_gene: TRBV7-9
len: 18
abundance: .
j_gene: TRBJ2-1

CDR3nt: TGTGCCAGCACCGGTACGAGGGTGGGCACAGATACGCAGTATTTT
CDR3aa: CASTGTRVGTDTQYF
d_gene: .
v_gene: TRBV7-2
len: 15
abundance: .
j_gene: TRBJ2-3

CDR3nt: TGTGCCAGCAGCTTGGGTATAGGGATCGGTGAGACCCAGTACTTC
CDR3aa: CASSLGIGIGETQYF
d_gene: .
v_gene: TRBV11-2
len: 15
abundance: few
j_gene: TRBJ2-5

CDR3nt: TGTGCCATCAGTGAGAGGCCGGGAACTAACTATGGCTACACCTTC
CDR3aa: CAISERPGTNYGYTF
d_gene: .
v_gene: TRBV10-3
len: 15
abundance: .
j_gene: TRBJ1-2

CDR3nt: TGCGCCAGCAGGACCGGGACTAGTCTCAACGAGCAGTACTTC
CDR3aa: CASRTGTSLNEQYF
d_gene: TRBD2
v_gene: TRBV5-1
len: 14
abundance: few
j_gene: TRBJ2-7

CDR3nt: TGTGCCAGCAGTGAGAAAGCCGGGGTCAGGTATGGCTACACCTTC
CDR3aa: CASSEKAGVRYGYTF
d_gene: .
v_gene: TRBV25-1
len: 15
abundance: .
j_gene: TRBJ1-2

CDR3nt: TGTGCCAGCACTGCAGGGGCTAACTATGGCTACACCTTC
CDR3aa: CASTAGANYGYTF
d_gene: .
v_gene: TRBV2
len: 13
abundance: .
j_gene: TRBJ1-2

CDR3nt: TGTGCCAGCAGCCCCGGACAGGACAGAACGGTGGGCTACACCTTC
CDR3aa: CASSPGQDRTVGYTF
d_gene: TRBD1
v_gene: TRBV12-3/TRBV12-4
len: 15
abundance: .
j_gene: TRBJ1-2

CDR3nt: TGCAGCGTTAACAGCGAGCCGTCCTACGAGCAGTACTTC
CDR3aa: CSVNSEPSYEQYF
d_gene: .
v_gene: TRBV29-1
len: 13
abundance: .
j_gene: TRBJ2-7

CDR3nt: TGTGCCAGCAGCTTAGGGCTTGGGGCGGGATCCTACGAGCAGTACTTC
CDR3aa: CASSLGLGAGSYEQYF
d_gene: .
v_gene: TRBV7-6
len: 16
abundance: .
j_gene: TRBJ2-7

CDR3nt: TGTGCCAGCAGCCAAGAAATAGGCCTCGGCGGAGCCAAAAACATTCAGTACTTC
CDR3aa: CASSQEIGLGGAKNIQYF
d_gene: .
v_gene: TRBV3-1
len: 18
abundance: .
j_gene: TRBJ2-4

CDR3nt: TGTGCCAGCAGCCAAGATGGTGGGAGGGCGTACGAGCAGTACTTC
CDR3aa: CASSQDGGRAYEQYF
d_gene: TRBD2
v_gene: TRBV3-1
len: 15
abundance: .
j_gene: TRBJ2-7

CDR3nt: TGCAGTGCTAGAACGGGACTAGCCTACGAGCAGTACTTC
CDR3aa: CSARTGLAYEQYF
d_gene: TRBD2
v_gene: TRBV20-1
len: 13
abundance: .
j_gene: TRBJ2-7

CDR3nt: TGTGCCAGCAGCCAACCCCCGGGCGATGAGCAGTTCTTC
CDR3aa: CASSQPPGDEQFF
d_gene: .
v_gene: TRBV12-3/TRBV12-4
len: 13
abundance: few
j_gene: TRBJ2-1

CDR3nt: TGCGCCAGCAGCCAATCTAGCGGGAGCCATGAGCAGTTCTTC
CDR3aa: CASSQSSGSHEQFF
d_gene: TRBD2
v_gene: TRBV4-3
len: 14
abundance: few
j_gene: TRBJ2-1

CDR3nt: TGTGCCAGCGCCCCTGATTTCGGGGGGGAGACCCAGTACTTC
CDR3aa: CASAPDFGGETQYF
d_gene: TRBD2
v_gene: TRBV27
len: 14
abundance: .
j_gene: TRBJ2-5

CDR3nt: TGTGCCATCACCACGGAGCACTACAATGAGCAGTTCTTC
CDR3aa: CAITTEHYNEQFF
d_gene: .
v_gene: TRBV10-3
len: 13
abundance: few
j_gene: TRBJ2-1

CDR3nt: TGTGCCAGCAGTGTAAGGCCAGTGGGGGACGGGAGCTATGGCTACACCTTC
CDR3aa: CASSVRPVGDGSYGYTF
d_gene: .
v_gene: TRBV6-4
len: 17
abundance: .
j_gene: TRBJ1-2

CDR3nt: TGTGCCAGCAGTTTTCCAGGGGGGGAATCTAGGGCGCAGTATTTT
CDR3aa: CASSFPGGESRAQYF
d_gene: .
v_gene: TRBV28
len: 15
abundance: few
j_gene: TRBJ2-3

CDR3nt: TGTGCCAGCAGCTTACAAGGGACAGAAGGGGAGACCCAGTACTTC
CDR3aa: CASSLQGTEGETQYF
d_gene: TRBD1
v_gene: TRBV7-7
len: 15
abundance: once
j_gene: TRBJ2-5

CDR3nt: TGCAGTGCCATAGACTCCCTAGGTCGGAATGAGCAGTACTTC
CDR3aa: CSAIDSLGRNEQYF
d_gene: .
v_gene: TRBV20-1
len: 14
abundance: .
j_gene: TRBJ2-5

CDR3nt: TGTGCCAGCAGCCCTCCCGGGACTAGCCCCTACAATGAGCAGTTCTTC
CDR3aa: CASSPPGTSPYNEQFF
d_gene: TRBD2
v_gene: TRBV9
len: 16
abundance: few
j_gene: TRBJ2-1

CDR3nt: TGTGCCAGCAGCTTTCAGTTGGGAGGTTTTTACGAGCAGTACTTC
CDR3aa: CASSFQLGGFYEQYF
d_gene: .
v_gene: TRBV13
len: 15
abundance: .
j_gene: TRBJ2-7

CDR3nt: TGCAGTGCTAGAGCGACTAGTGATTACGAGCAGTTCTTC
CDR3aa: CSARATSDYEQFF
d_gene: .
v_gene: TRBV20-1
len: 13
abundance: .
j_gene: TRBJ2-1

CDR3nt: TGCAGTGCTAGAGATCGTAGGGGTCGCGAGCAGTACTTC
CDR3aa: CSARDRRGREQYF
d_gene: .
v_gene: TRBV20-1
len: 13
abundance: .
j_gene: TRBJ2-7

CDR3nt: TGTGCCAGCACCAGCCCGGGAGAGACCCAGTACTTC
CDR3aa: CASTSPGETQYF
d_gene: .
v_gene: TRBV25-1
len: 12
abundance: .
j_gene: TRBJ2-5

CDR3nt: TGTGCCAGCAGCTTATGGGCTAGCGGGAGGGCCAATGAGCAGTTCTTC
CDR3aa: CASSLWASGRANEQFF
d_gene: TRBD2
v_gene: TRBV7-2
len: 16
abundance: .
j_gene: TRBJ2-1

CDR3nt: TGCGCCAGCAGCCTAACAGGATTGAGTCGGACCAAAAACATTCAGTACTTC
CDR3aa: CASSLTGLSRTKNIQYF
d_gene: .
v_gene: TRBV4-3
len: 17
abundance: .
j_gene: TRBJ2-4

CDR3nt: TGTGCCAGCAGCCCCACTAGCGGGGGGGCAGGTACGCAGTATTTT
CDR3aa: CASSPTSGGAGTQYF
d_gene: TRBD2
v_gene: TRBV7-2
len: 15
abundance: .
j_gene: TRBJ2-3

CDR3nt: TGTGCCATCAGTGAGTCTGCAGGGGAAGAGGAGACCCAGTACTTC
CDR3aa: CAISESAGEEETQYF
d_gene: .
v_gene: TRBV10-3
len: 15
abundance: .
j_gene: TRBJ2-5

CDR3nt: TGCAGTGCTAGATCACTAGCGCAGGGGGGTGAGCAGTTCTTC
CDR3aa: CSARSLAQGGEQFF
d_gene: .
v_gene: TRBV20-1
len: 14
abundance: .
j_gene: TRBJ2-1

CDR3nt: TGTGCCAGCAGCGCCGCTGGACAGGGGAACGGTTTCAATGAGCAGTACTTC
CDR3aa: CASSAAGQGNGFNEQYF
d_gene: TRBD1
v_gene: TRBV7-9
len: 17
abundance: few
j_gene: TRBJ2-5

CDR3nt: TGCGCCAGCAGCCCTCTGGGGAGGAGTCCCTACGAGCAGTACTTC
CDR3aa: CASSPLGRSPYEQYF
d_gene: .
v_gene: TRBV5-1
len: 15
abundance: .
j_gene: TRBJ2-7

CDR3nt: TGTGCCAGCAGCCAAGTGGGGGGAAACTTCTATGGCTACACCTTC
CDR3aa: CASSQVGGNFYGYTF
d_gene: .
v_gene: TRBV4-2
len: 15
abundance: .
j_gene: TRBJ1-2

CDR3nt: TGTGCCAGCAGTGACGGGACAGGGCCTGAGCAGTTCTTC
CDR3aa: CASSDGTGPEQFF
d_gene: TRBD1
v_gene: TRBV27
len: 13
abundance: once
j_gene: TRBJ2-1

CDR3nt: TGTGCCAGCACCAAGCGACGGGGATCCTACGAGCAGTACTTC
CDR3aa: CASTKRRGSYEQYF
d_gene: .
v_gene: TRBV7-9
len: 14
abundance: .
j_gene: TRBJ2-7

CDR3nt: TGTGCCAGCAGGCCACAGGGGGTCCCGTCCTACAATGAGCAGTTCTTC
CDR3aa: CASRPQGVPSYNEQFF
d_gene: TRBD1
v_gene: TRBV7-3
len: 16
abundance: few
j_gene: TRBJ2-1

CDR3nt: TGCGGGGGGGGACAGGGGTTTTCAGAGACCCAGTACTTC
CDR3aa: CGGGQGFSETQYF
d_gene: TRBD1
v_gene: TRBV29-1
len: 13
abundance: few
j_gene: TRBJ2-5

CDR3nt: TGTGCCAGCAACGGCCCGGGACTCCGGACCTACGAGCAGTACTTC
CDR3aa: CASNGPGLRTYEQYF
d_gene: .
v_gene: TRBV28
len: 15
abundance: .
j_gene: TRBJ2-7

CDR3nt: TGCAGTGCTCGTCGCGACAGGGGGCCTACGGCTGGGGAGCAGTTCTTC
CDR3aa: CSARRDRGPTAGEQFF
d_gene: TRBD1
v_gene: TRBV20-1
len: 16
abundance: .
j_gene: TRBJ2-1

CDR3nt: TGTGCCAGCAGTACAGGGGGGGACACCGGGGAGCTGTTTTTT
CDR3aa: CASSTGGDTGELFF
d_gene: .
v_gene: TRBV6-6
len: 14
abundance: .
j_gene: TRBJ2-2

CDR3nt: TGTGCCATCAAACCGGGACTAGCATCCGGGGAGCTGTTTTTT
CDR3aa: CAIKPGLASGELFF
d_gene: TRBD2
v_gene: TRBV10-3
len: 14
abundance: .
j_gene: TRBJ2-2

CDR3nt: TGCAGTGCTAGACTAGCGAGCACAGATACGCAGTATTTT
CDR3aa: CSARLASTDTQYF
d_gene: .
v_gene: TRBV20-1
len: 13
abundance: .
j_gene: TRBJ2-3

CDR3nt: TGCAGTGCTAGAGCTCCCACAGGGGGCGGAAACGAGCAGTACTTC
CDR3aa: CSARAPTGGGNEQYF
d_gene: TRBD1
v_gene: TRBV20-1
len: 15
abundance: many
j_gene: TRBJ2-7

CDR3nt: TGTGCCAGCAGTTTAGGACTAGCGGGAGAGCAACTCTCCTACGAGCAGTACTTC
CDR3aa: CASSLGLAGEQLSYEQYF
d_gene: TRBD2
v_gene: TRBV12-3/TRBV12-4
len: 18
abundance: .
j_gene: TRBJ2-7

CDR3nt: TGCAGCGTTTTTTCGACAGACTATGGCTACACCTTC
CDR3aa: CSVFSTDYGYTF
d_gene: .
v_gene: TRBV29-1
len: 12
abundance: .
j_gene: TRBJ1-2

CDR3nt: .
CDR3aa: CASSTTGVPGDGYTF
d_gene: .
v_gene: TRBV7-3
len: 15
abundance: few
j_gene: TRBJ1-2

CDR3nt: TGTGCCAGCAGCTTAGTAGGGACAGGGGGCGCGTCGTACTTC
CDR3aa: CASSLVGTGGASYF
d_gene: TRBD1
v_gene: TRBV7-2
len: 14
abundance: .
j_gene: TRBJ2-5

CDR3nt: TGTGCCAGCAGCCAAGATCACGGGGGCAACAATGAGCAGTTCTTC
CDR3aa: CASSQDHGGNNEQFF
d_gene: .
v_gene: TRBV4-2
len: 15
abundance: many
j_gene: TRBJ2-1

CDR3nt: TGCAGTGCTAGAGATCCGGCCAGCGGGATCTACGAGCAGTACTTC
CDR3aa: CSARDPASGIYEQYF
d_gene: TRBD2
v_gene: TRBV20-1
len: 15
abundance: .
j_gene: TRBJ2-7

CDR3nt: TGCAGTGCTAGAGGGCGACAGGGACGAAGCTCTGGGGCCAACGTCCTGACTTTC
CDR3aa: CSARGRQGRSSGANVLTF
d_gene: TRBD1
v_gene: TRBV20-1
len: 18
abundance: .
j_gene: TRBJ2-6

CDR3nt: TGTGCCAGCAGCCAAGAAGACAATGGAATAATGGGCTACGAGCAGTACTTC
CDR3aa: CASSQEDNGIMGYEQYF
d_gene: .
v_gene: TRBV14
len: 17
abundance: .
j_gene: TRBJ2-7

CDR3nt: TGCGCCAGCAGCCGGGAGGGACTAGCGTACACAGATACGCAGTATTTT
CDR3aa: CASSREGLAYTDTQYF
d_gene: TRBD2
v_gene: TRBV5-1
len: 16
abundance: .
j_gene: TRBJ2-3